The rows below give T cell receptor beta chains drawn from one sample of a study of T cell responses to AZD1222 COVID-19 vaccine. Libraries were prepared by immunoSEQ multiplex PCR; TCRdb keeps only in-frame clonotypes and omits some of them. The sample contains 100,000 to 120,000 clones, approximately 90% of which appear only once. The source material was peripheral blood, sampled on day 0 of AZD1222 vaccination. The receptor set was obtained from an adult in good health. CDR3s include the opening cysteine and the closing phenylalanine or tryptophan. A D gene is named only where the DNA matches it firmly. Size values are once, few and many counts, or a class for expanded clones, and some rows have none.

TRBV6-5,TRBJ2-1,.,.,12,TGTGCCAGCAGTTTCAGGGCTGGTGAGCAGTTCTTC,CASSFRAGEQFF
TRBV6-5,TRBJ2-1,TRBD1,.,15,TGTGCCAGCAGTTTAGACAGGGGGTCCTACAATGAGCAGTTCTTC,CASSLDRGSYNEQFF
TRBV4-1,TRBJ1-1,TRBD1,.,15,TGCGCCAGCAGCCAAATGACAGGGGGAGGCACTGAAGCTTTCTTT,CASSQMTGGGTEAFF
TRBV7-9,TRBJ1-1,.,.,13,TGTGCCAGCAGCTTCTCACCCCGAACTGAAGCTTTCTTT,CASSFSPRTEAFF
TRBV10-2,TRBJ1-2,TRBD1,.,13,TGCGCCAGCGGCCGACAGGGGGCAGAGGGCTACACCTTC,CASGRQGAEGYTF
TRBV7-9,TRBJ2-7,TRBD1,.,14,TGTGCCAGCAGCCGGGACAGAACTTCCTACGAGCAGTACTTC,CASSRDRTSYEQYF
TRBV9,TRBJ2-7,TRBD2,.,15,TGTGCCAGCAGCTCGGGACTAGCGGAACTCTACGAGCAGTACTTC,CASSSGLAELYEQYF
TRBV7-8,TRBJ1-1,.,.,13,TGTGCCAGCAGCTTAGCTCATGGGCAGTTTACTTTCTTT,CASSLAHGQFTFF
TRBV19,TRBJ1-2,TRBD1,.,13,TGTGCCAGTCAAAAACAGGGGTCGTATGGCTACACCTTC,CASQKQGSYGYTF
TRBV18,TRBJ2-7,.,.,16,TGTGCCAGCTCGCCGGGACGCCTGGAAGTATCCTACGAGCAGTACTTC,CASSPGRLEVSYEQYF
TRBV19,TRBJ1-1,.,.,12,TGTGCCACTAGGCAGGGGAACACTGAAGCTTTCTTT,CATRQGNTEAFF
TRBV13,TRBJ1-1,.,once,14,TGTGCCAGCAGCCCTTACGATAAGGGATTCGGAGCTTTCTTT,CASSPYDKGFGAFF
TRBV20-1,TRBJ1-1,.,.,12,TGCAGTGCTAGTCCTGGGAACACTGAAGCTTTCTTT,CSASPGNTEAFF
TRBV4-1,TRBJ1-2,.,.,15,TGCGCCAGCAGCCAAGATCAGGGAGGGTCAGGGGGCTACACCTTC,CASSQDQGGSGGYTF
TRBV7-9,TRBJ1-1,.,.,12,TGTGCCAGCAGCTTAGGACCCTATGAAGCTTTCTTT,CASSLGPYEAFF
TRBV29-1,TRBJ2-5,TRBD1,.,11,TGCAGCCATGGACAGGGAGAGACCCAGTACTTC,CSHGQGETQYF
TRBV7-2,TRBJ1-2,.,.,16,TGTGCCAGCAGGCCCCAGGGAGAGGTGGCTAACTATGGCTACACCTTC,CASRPQGEVANYGYTF
TRBV27,TRBJ1-5,.,.,14,TGTGCCAGCAGTTTATCGGGGCAGGGCCAGCCCCAGCATTTT,CASSLSGQGQPQHF
TRBV12-3/TRBV12-4,TRBJ2-5,.,.,12,TGTGCCAGCAGTCCCCGGTTCAGGGCCCAGTACTTC,CASSPRFRAQYF